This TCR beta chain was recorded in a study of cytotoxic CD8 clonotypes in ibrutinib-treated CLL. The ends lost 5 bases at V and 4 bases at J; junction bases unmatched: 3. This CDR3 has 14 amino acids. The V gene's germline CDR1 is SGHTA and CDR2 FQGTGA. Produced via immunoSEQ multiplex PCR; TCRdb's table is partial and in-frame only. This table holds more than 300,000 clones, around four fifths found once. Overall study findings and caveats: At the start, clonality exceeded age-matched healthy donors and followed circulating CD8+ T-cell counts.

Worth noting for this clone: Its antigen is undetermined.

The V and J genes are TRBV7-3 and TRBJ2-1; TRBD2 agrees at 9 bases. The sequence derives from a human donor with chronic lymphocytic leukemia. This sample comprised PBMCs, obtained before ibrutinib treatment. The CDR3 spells CASSRTSEYNEQFF. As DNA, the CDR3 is TGTGCCAGCAGCCGGACTAGCGAGTACAATGAGCAGTTCTTC.